What follows describes a single T cell receptor beta chain. Study processing details: Amplification of reference gene primers was used by the study to estimate nucleated cell counts. Repertoires were generated with immunoSEQ multiplex PCR, while TCRdb's copy carries only in-frame clones and drops some. That table supplies the V and J calls and clone size; D and trimming were determined from the DNA. The sample records about 240,000 clones, roughly 80% being singletons. This sample was taken from a study of blood T cell repertoires in COVID-19. Study context: Samples taken during acute and convalescent COVID-19 were collected in the United States, Italy and Spain. T cells, B-cell-depleted T cells, or PBMCs supplied cDNA or gDNA.

The CDR3 sequence is 16 residues long. J gave up 5 bases and V 2 bases, and 9 bases lay outside the gene matches. From germline, CDR1 is MNHEY and CDR2 SVGAGI. Specimen: peripheral blood. The receptor was isolated from a woman aged 55-69 years with active or convalescent COVID-19. The chain uses TRBV6-5 and TRBJ1-2; 9 nucleotides line up with TRBD1. The DNA for the CDR3 is TGTGCCAGCAGTTACCATCCGGGACAGGGCGGGTATGGCTACACCTTC. Encoded protein: CASSYHPGQGGYGYTF.